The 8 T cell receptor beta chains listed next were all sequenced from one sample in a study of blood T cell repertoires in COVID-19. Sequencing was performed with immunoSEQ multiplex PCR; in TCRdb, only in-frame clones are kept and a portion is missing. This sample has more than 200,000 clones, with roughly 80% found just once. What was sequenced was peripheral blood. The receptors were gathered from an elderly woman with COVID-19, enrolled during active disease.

The CDR3 DNA sequence: TGTGCCAGCAGCCAAGATGCCGGAGGATATAATTCACCCCTCCACTTT. It specifies CASSQDAGGYNSPLHF. The rearrangement links TRBV3-1 (or the pseudogene TRBV3-2) to TRBJ1-6; D is undetermined. The V and J ends lost 0 bases and 4 bases respectively, with 10 bases between them. The germline V gene has CDR1 LGHDT and CDR2 YNNKEL (reference sequence). This CDR3 region has 16 residues.

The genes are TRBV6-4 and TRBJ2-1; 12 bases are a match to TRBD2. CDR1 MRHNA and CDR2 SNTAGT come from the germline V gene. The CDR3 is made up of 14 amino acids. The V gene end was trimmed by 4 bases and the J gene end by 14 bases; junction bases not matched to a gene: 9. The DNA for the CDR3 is TGTGCCAGCAGTGGTGGGACTAGCGGGTACCCCAAGTTCTTC. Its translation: CASSGGTSGYPKFF.

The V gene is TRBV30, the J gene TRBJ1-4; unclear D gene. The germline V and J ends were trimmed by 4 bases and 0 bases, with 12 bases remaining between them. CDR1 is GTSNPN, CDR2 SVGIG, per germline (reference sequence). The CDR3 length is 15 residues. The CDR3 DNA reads TGTGCCTGGAATCGGCAGCGTGCAACTAATGAAAAACTGTTTTTT. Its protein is CAWNRQRATNEKLFF.

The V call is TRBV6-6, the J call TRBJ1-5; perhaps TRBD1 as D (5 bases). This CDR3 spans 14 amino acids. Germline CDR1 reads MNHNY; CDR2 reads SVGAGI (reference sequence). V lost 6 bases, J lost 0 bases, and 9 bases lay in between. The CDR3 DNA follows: TGTGCCAGCAGCCAGGGTTATAGCAATCAGCCCCAGCATTTT. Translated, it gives CASSQGYSNQPQHF.

CDR3 nucleotides: TGTGCCAGCTCACCACCGAGCGTCATCAGCTCCTACAATGAGCAGTTCTTC. The encoded protein is CASSPPSVISSYNEQFF. The gene calls are TRBV18 and TRBJ2-1, with D hard to call. Germline V gene data show CDR1 as KGHSH and CDR2 as LQKENI. V shed 0 bases and J shed 0 bases, with 12 bases lying between them. The CDR3 is 17 amino acids.

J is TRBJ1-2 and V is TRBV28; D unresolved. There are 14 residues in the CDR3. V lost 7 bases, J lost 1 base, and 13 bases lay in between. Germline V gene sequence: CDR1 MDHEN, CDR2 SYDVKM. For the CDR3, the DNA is TGTGCCAGCACCTCTCAAGTCGGTAACTATGGCTACACCTTC. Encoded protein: CASTSQVGNYGYTF.

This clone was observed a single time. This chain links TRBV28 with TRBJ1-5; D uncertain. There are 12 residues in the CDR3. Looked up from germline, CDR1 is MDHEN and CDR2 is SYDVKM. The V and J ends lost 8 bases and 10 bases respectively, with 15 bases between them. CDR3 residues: CASVGLIYPQHF. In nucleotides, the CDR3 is TGTGCCAGCGTTGGACTTATCTATCCCCAGCATTTT.

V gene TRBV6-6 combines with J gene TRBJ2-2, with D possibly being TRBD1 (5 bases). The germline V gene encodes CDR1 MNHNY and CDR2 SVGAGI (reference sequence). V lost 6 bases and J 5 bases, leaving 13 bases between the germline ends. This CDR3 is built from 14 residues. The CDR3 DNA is TGTGCCAGCAGCCTCCCCTCAGGGACCGGGGAGCTGTTTTTT. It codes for CASSLPSGTGELFF.